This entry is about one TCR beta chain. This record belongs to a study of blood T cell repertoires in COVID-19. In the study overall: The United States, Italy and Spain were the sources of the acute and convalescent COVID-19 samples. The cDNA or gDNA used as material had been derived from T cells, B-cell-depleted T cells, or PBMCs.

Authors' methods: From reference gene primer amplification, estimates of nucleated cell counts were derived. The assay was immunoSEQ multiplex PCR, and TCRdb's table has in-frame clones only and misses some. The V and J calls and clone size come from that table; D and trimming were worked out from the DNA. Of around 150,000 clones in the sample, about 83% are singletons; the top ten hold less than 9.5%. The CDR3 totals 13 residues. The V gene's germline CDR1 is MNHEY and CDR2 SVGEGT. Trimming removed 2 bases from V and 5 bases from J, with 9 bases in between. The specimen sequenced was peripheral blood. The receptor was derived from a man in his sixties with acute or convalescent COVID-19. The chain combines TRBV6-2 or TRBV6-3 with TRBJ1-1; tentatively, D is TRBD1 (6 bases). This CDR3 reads CASSYPQGTEAFF. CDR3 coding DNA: TGTGCCAGCAGTTACCCCCAGGGGACTGAAGCTTTCTTT.